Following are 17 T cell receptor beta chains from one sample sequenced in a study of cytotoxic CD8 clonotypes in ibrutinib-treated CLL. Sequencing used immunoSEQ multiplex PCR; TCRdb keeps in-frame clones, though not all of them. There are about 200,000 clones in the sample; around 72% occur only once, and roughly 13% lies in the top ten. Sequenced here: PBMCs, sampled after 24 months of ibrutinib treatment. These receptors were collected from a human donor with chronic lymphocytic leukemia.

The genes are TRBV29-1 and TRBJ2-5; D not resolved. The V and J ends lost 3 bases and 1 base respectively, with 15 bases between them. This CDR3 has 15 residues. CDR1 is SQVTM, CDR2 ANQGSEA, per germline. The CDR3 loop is CSVDFPQKPQETQYF. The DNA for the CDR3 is TGCAGCGTTGATTTCCCACAGAAGCCCCAAGAGACCCAGTACTTC.

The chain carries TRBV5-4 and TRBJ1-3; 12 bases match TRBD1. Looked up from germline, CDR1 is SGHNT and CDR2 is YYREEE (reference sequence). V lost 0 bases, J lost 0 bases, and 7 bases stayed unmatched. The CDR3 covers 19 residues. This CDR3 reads CASSLVFGTGGYSGNTIYF. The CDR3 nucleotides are TGTGCCAGCAGCTTGGTTTTCGGGACAGGGGGCTACTCTGGAAACACCATATATTTT.

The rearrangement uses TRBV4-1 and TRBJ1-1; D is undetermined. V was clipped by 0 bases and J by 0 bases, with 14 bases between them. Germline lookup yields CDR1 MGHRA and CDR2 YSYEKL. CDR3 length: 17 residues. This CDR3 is CASSQDMGVGMNTEAFF. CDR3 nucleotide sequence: TGCGCCAGCAGCCAAGATATGGGTGTCGGGATGAACACTGAAGCTTTCTTT.

The CDR3 reads CASSFSATNYGYTF. Here the CDR3 DNA reads TGCGCCAGCAGCTTTTCGGCTACTAACTATGGCTACACCTTC. The chain links TRBV5-1 to TRBJ1-2; D is unclear. CDR3 size: 14 residues. Germline V gene lookup returns CDR1 SGHRS and CDR2 YFSETQ. V dropped 2 bases and J dropped 0 bases, with 8 bases sitting between them.

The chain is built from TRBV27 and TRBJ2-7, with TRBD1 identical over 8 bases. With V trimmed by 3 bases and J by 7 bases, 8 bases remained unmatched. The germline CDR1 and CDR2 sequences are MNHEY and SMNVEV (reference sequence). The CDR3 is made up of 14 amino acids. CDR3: CASSFGQGSLEQYF. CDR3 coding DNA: TGTGCCAGCAGTTTTGGACAGGGCTCATTGGAGCAGTACTTC.

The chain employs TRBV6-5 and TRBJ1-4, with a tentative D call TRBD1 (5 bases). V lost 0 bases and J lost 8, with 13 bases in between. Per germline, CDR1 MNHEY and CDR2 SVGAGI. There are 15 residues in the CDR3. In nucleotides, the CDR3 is TGTGCCAGCAGTTACTCCGGGGCTCGGGGAGAAAAACTGTTTTTT. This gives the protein CASSYSGARGEKLFF.

CDR3 bases: TGTGCCAGCTCCTTACACGAGGGACCCTACGAGCAGTACTTC. Its translation is CASSLHEGPYEQYF. J is TRBJ2-7 and V is TRBV18; tentatively, D is TRBD1 or TRBD2 (5 bases each). The CDR3 totals 14 residues. V was pared by 6 bases and J by 2 bases, with 14 bases between. Germline CDR1 KGHSH, CDR2 LQKENI. The entire variable domain, with the rest obtained from reference TRBV18 and TRBJ2-7, is as follows: NAGVMQNPRHLVRRRGQEARLRCSPMKGHSHVYWYRQLPEEGLKFMVYLQKENIIDESGMPKERFSAEFPKEGPSILRIQQVVRGDSAAYFCASSLHEGPYEQYFGPGTRLTVT.

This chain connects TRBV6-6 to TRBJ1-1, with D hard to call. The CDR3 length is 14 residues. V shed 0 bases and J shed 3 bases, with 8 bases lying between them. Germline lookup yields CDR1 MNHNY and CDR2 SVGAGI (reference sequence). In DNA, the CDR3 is TGTGCCAGCAGTTACTCGGGCAGAGACACTGAAGCTTTCTTT. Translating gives CASSYSGRDTEAFF.

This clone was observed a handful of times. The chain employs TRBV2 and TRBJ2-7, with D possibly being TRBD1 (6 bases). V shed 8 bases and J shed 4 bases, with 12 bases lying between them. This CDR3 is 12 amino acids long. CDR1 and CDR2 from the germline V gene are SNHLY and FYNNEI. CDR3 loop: CASGGQTYEQYF. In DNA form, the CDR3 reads TGTGCCAGCGGGGGACAAACGTACGAGCAGTACTTC.

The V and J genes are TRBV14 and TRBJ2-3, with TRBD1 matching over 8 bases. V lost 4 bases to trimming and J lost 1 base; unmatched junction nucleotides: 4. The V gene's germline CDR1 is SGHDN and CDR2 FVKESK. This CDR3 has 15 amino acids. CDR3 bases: TGTGCCAGCAGCCGAGGACAGGGCCGCACAGATACGCAGTATTTT. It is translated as CASSRGQGRTDTQYF.

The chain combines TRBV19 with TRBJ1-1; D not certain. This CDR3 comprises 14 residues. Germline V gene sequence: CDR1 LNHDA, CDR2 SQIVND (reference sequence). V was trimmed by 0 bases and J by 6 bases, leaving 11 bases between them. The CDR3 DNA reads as TGTGCCAGTAGTATAGATCTACCCGGGGCTGAAGCTTTCTTT. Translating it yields CASSIDLPGAEAFF.

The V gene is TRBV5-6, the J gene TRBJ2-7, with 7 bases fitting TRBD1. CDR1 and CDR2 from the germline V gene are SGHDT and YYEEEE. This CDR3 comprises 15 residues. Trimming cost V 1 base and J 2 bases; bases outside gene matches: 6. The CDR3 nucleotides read TGTGCCAGCAGCTTGTTACCGGGACAGACCTACGAGCAGTACTTC. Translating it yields CASSLLPGQTYEQYF.

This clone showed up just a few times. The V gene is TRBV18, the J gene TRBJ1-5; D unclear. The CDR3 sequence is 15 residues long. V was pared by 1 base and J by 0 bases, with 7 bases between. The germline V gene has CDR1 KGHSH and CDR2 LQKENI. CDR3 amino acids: CASSPRSNSNQPQHF. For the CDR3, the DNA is TGTGCCAGCTCACCACGCAGTAATAGCAATCAGCCCCAGCATTTT.

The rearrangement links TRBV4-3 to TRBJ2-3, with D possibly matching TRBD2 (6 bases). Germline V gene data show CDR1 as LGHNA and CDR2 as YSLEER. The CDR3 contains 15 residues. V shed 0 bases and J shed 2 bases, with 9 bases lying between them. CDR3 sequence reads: CASSQDRGFTDTQYF. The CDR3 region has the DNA TGCGCCAGCAGCCAAGATCGGGGGTTCACAGATACGCAGTATTTT.

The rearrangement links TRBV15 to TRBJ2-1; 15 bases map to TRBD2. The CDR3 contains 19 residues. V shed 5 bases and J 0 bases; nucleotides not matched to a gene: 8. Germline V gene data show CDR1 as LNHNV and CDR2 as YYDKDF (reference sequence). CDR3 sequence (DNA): TGTGCCACCAGCGATTTAGGACTAGCGGGAGGGAGCTCCTACAATGAGCAGTTCTTC. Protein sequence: CATSDLGLAGGSSYNEQFF.

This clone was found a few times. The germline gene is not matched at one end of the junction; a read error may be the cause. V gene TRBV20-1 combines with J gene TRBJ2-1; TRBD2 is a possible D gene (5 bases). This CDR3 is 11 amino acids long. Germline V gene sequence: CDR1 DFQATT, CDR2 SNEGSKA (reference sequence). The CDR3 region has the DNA TGCAGTACTAGCTCCTACAATGAGCAGTTCTTC. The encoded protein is CSTSSYNEQFF.

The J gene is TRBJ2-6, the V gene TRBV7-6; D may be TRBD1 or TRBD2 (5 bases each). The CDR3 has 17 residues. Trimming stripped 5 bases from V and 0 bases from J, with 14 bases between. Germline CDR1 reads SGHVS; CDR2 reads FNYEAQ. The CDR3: CASSLLGPSSGANVLTF. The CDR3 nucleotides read TGTGCCAGCAGCCTTCTGGGACCAAGCTCTGGGGCCAACGTCCTGACTTTC.